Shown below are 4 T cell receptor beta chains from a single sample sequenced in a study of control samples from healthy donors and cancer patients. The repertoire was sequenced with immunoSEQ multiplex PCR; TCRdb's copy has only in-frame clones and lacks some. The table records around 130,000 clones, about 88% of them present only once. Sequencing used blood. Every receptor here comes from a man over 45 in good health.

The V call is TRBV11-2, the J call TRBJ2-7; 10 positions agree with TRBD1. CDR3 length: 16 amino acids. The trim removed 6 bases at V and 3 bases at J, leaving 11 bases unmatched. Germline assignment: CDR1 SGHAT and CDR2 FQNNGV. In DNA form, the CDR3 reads TGTGCCAGCAGGCGGGGACAGGGGCGGACCAACTACGAGCAGTACTTC. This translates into CASRRGQGRTNYEQYF.

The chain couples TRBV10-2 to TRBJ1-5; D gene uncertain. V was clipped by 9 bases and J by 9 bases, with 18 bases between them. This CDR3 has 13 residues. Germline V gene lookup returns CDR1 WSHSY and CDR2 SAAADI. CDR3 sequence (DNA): TGCGCCAGTGTAAGTCAGTCGGGCGCGCCCCAGCATTTT. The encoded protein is CASVSQSGAPQHF.

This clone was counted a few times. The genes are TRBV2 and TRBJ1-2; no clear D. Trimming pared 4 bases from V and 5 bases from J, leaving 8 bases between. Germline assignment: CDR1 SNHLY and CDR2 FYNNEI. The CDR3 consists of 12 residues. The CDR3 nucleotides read TGTGCCAGCAGTGGGCAGCAGTATGGCTACACCTTC. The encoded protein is CASSGQQYGYTF.

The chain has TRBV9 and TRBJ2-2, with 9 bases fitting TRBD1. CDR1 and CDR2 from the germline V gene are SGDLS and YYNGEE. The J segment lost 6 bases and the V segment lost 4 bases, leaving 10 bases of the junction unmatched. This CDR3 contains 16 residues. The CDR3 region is CASSLTGQGFAGELFF. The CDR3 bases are TGTGCCAGCAGCCTAACGGGACAGGGTTTCGCCGGGGAGCTGTTTTTT. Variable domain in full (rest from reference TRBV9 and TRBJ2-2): DSGVTQTPKHLITATGQRVTLRCSPRSGDLSVYWYQQSLDQGLQFLIQYYNGEERAKGNILERFSAQQFPDLHSELNLSSLELGDSALYFCASSLTGQGFAGELFFGEGSRLTVL.